This passage covers 20 T cell receptor beta chains from one sample sequenced in a study of blood T cells in healthy people across ages. A sample-barcoded 5' primer and a J-beta primer mix were used in a second PCR of roughly 6 to 11 cycles. TCRdb redid the calling of the 5' RACE reads with MiXCR, one entry per CDR3 protein. The table has 650,000 to 1,000,000 distinct CDR3 sequences, 35% to 40% seen once. What was sequenced was blood. The receptors derive from a man between 18 and 29 years old in good health.

The table lists this clonotype with a few counts. The rearrangement uses TRBV25-1 and TRBJ2-1; the D is unclear. CDR3 length: 12 residues. Trimming left V 3 bases short and J 4 bases short, with 4 bases between. CDR1 MGHDK and CDR2 SYGVNS come from the germline V gene. The CDR3 region is CASSDPYNEQFF. DNA for the CDR3: TGTGCCAGCAGTGACCCATACAATGAGCAGTTCTTC. The full variable domain, in which reference TRBV25-1 and TRBJ2-1 provide the parts outside the CDR3, is EADIYQTPRYLVIGTGKKITLECSQTMGHDKMYWYQQDPGMELHLIHYSYGVNSTEKGDLSSESTVSRIRTEHFPLTLESARPSHTSQYLCASSDPYNEQFFGPGTRLTVL.

The table lists this clonotype with a few counts. The chain links TRBV20-1 to TRBJ1-2; D may be TRBD1 (6 bases). Trimming took off 0 bases at V and 2 bases at J, with 16 bases between the two ends. The length of the CDR3 is 16 residues. Germline-derived CDR1 and CDR2 are DFQATT and SNEGSKA (reference sequence). The CDR3 here is CSARDLGTNQNYGYTF. CDR3 DNA sequence: TGCAGTGCTAGAGATCTCGGGACAAATCAAAACTATGGCTACACCTTC.

This clonotype was detected a few times. This chain uses TRBV28 with TRBJ2-3; maybe TRBD1 (6 bases). Germline CDR1 MDHEN, CDR2 SYDVKM. V was pared by 6 bases and J by 6 bases, with 22 bases between. The CDR3 extends over 16 amino acids. The CDR3 DNA reads as TGTGCCAGCAGCCCACGCGGCCAGGGGCCAAGGGATACGCAGTATTTT. It encodes CASSPRGQGPRDTQYF. The complete variable domain, with remaining parts taken from reference TRBV28 and TRBJ2-3, reads DVKVTQSSRYLVKRTGEKVFLECVQDMDHENMFWYRQDPGLGLRLIYFSYDVKMKEKGDIPEGYSVSREKKERFSLILESASTNQTSMYLCASSPRGQGPRDTQYFGPGTRLTVL.

Details on this clonotype: At one boundary the junction diverges from the germline segment, which might be a read error. The chain uses TRBV19 and TRBJ2-5, with 8 positions matching TRBD1. The CDR3 spans 16 residues. Looked up from germline, CDR1 is LNHDA and CDR2 is SQIVND (reference sequence). The CDR3 loop is CANSTIDRGIQETQYF. Written as DNA, the CDR3 is TGTGCCAATAGTACCATCGACAGGGGAATACAAGAGACCCAGTACTTC.

In the case of this clonotype: It may be a read error: a sequence one base away is much more abundant. V usage is TRBV7-2 and J usage is TRBJ1-2; possibly TRBD1 for D (5 bases). The V gene lost 0 bases and the J gene lost 4 bases, with 12 bases spanning the gap. In germline, CDR1 is SGHTA, CDR2 FQGNSA. The CDR3 consists of 15 residues. The CDR3 spells CASSLAGGGCYGYTF. The DNA of the CDR3 is TGTGCCAGCAGCTTAGCCGGCGGGGGGTGCTATGGCTACACCTTC.

The chain carries TRBV28 and TRBJ2-5; perhaps D is TRBD1 or TRBD2 (5 bases each). The germline CDR1 and CDR2 sequences are MDHEN and SYDVKM. The CDR3 consists of 15 residues. V was pared by 1 base and J by 5 bases, with 14 bases between. CDR3 DNA: TGTGCCAGCAGTTTATTGGGGAAAAGGGACGAGACCCAGTACTTC. Amino acid sequence: CASSLLGKRDETQYF.

V is TRBV5-1 and J is TRBJ2-2; the D gene is possibly TRBD1 (6 bases). The CDR3 totals 13 residues. In germline, CDR1 is SGHRS, CDR2 YFSETQ. Trimming left V 2 bases short and J 7 bases short, with 9 bases between. CDR3 protein: CASSLQGSGELFF. CDR3 DNA: TGCGCCAGCAGCTTACAGGGCAGCGGGGAGCTGTTTTTT.

The V and J genes are TRBV6-5 and TRBJ2-1, with 8 bases fitting TRBD1. The CDR3 contains 15 residues. Trimming took 0 bases from V and 7 from J; bases not matched to a gene: 5. The germline V gene has CDR1 MNHEY and CDR2 SVGAGI. In nucleotides, the CDR3 is TGTGCCAGCAGTTACTCTTCAGGGGGCAGGAATGAGCAGTTCTTC. Protein: CASSYSSGGRNEQFF.

The chain is built from TRBV12-3 or TRBV12-4 and TRBJ1-6, with 7 bases matching TRBD1. Trimming removed 6 bases from V and 4 bases from J; junction bases left unmatched: 12. CDR3 length: 17 residues. CDR3: CASSPYQGDFYNSPLHF. The CDR3, as DNA: TGTGCCAGCAGCCCCTATCAGGGGGACTTTTATAATTCACCCCTCCACTTT.

The CDR3 sequence is CASSTVAGELFF. The CDR3, as DNA: TGTGCCAGCAGTACGGTGGCGGGGGAGCTGTTTTTT. The V and J genes are TRBV6-2 or TRBV6-3 and TRBJ2-2; D call uncertain. The CDR3 covers 12 residues. Looked up from germline, CDR1 is MNHEY and CDR2 is SVGEGT. Trimming took off 5 bases at V and 8 bases at J, with 9 bases between the two ends.

This chain connects TRBV20-1 to TRBJ1-2; D ambiguous. Trimming removed 6 bases at V and 1 base at J, with 18 bases between. CDR1 and CDR2 from the germline V gene are DFQATT and SNEGSKA (reference sequence). The CDR3 loop spans 15 amino acids. The CDR3 is CSAGDTRRGNYGYTF. The CDR3 nucleotides are TGCAGTGCAGGCGATACCCGGCGAGGTAACTATGGCTACACCTTC.

Ten or more counts support this clonotype. The J gene is TRBJ2-3, the V gene TRBV18; D is unresolved. The CDR3 totals 15 residues. The germline V gene has CDR1 KGHSH and CDR2 LQKENI. Trimming stripped 6 bases from V and 3 bases from J, with 16 bases between. CDR3 loop: CASSLENLPTDTQYF. DNA for the CDR3: TGTGCCAGCTCCCTCGAAAACCTCCCAACAGATACGCAGTATTTT.

As for this clonotype: One base away lies a much larger clone, so this may be a sequencing read error. The CDR3 region is CASSSRLEGETQFF. In DNA form, the CDR3 reads TGTGCCAGCAGCTCTAGACTAGAGGGAGAGACCCAGTTCTTC. The V and J genes are TRBV7-2 and TRBJ2-1; D might be TRBD2 (6 bases). Germline V lookup: CDR1 SGHTA, CDR2 FQGNSA. V was pared by 4 bases and J by 13 bases, with 20 bases between. The CDR3 consists of 14 residues.

Turning to this clonotype: Given a much more abundant clone one base away, this may be a read error. The J gene is TRBJ2-1, the V gene TRBV12-3 or TRBV12-4, with TRBD2 identical over 9 bases. With V trimmed by 5 bases and J by 2 bases, 4 bases remained unmatched. This CDR3 region has 15 residues. The CDR3 spells CASSRAGGPYNEQFF. In DNA form, the CDR3 reads TGTGCCAGCAGTCGAGCGGGGGGACCCTACAATGAGCAGTTCTTC.

In this sample, this clonotype turned up once. V gene TRBV12-3 or TRBV12-4 combines with J gene TRBJ2-6; D possibly corresponds to TRBD1 (6 bases). CDR3 length equals 17 residues. Trimming pared 6 bases from V and 2 bases from J, leaving 17 bases between. CDR3 bases: TGTGCCAGCAGCCCGACAGGAAGTCTCCCTGGGGCCAACGTCCTGACTTTC. Translation: CASSPTGSLPGANVLTF.

This clonotype was seen a single time. The chain combines TRBV27 with TRBJ2-3, with D uncertain. In germline, CDR1 is MNHEY, CDR2 SMNVEV (reference sequence). Trimming cost V 1 base and J 3 bases, with 14 bases left between them. CDR3 length: 16 amino acids. The CDR3 nucleotides are TGTGCCAGCAGTTTATTTGGTGGCTTCCTGACAGATACGCAGTATTTT. It codes for CASSLFGGFLTDTQYF.

In DNA, the CDR3 is TGTGCCAGCAGTCCCTGGGACAGGGTTCGGAACACTGAAGCTTTCTTT. Amino acid sequence: CASSPWDRVRNTEAFF. The chain recombines TRBV12-3 or TRBV12-4 with TRBJ1-1, with 9 bases identical to TRBD1. CDR3 length: 16 amino acids. Germline trimming cut 5 bases from V and 1 base from J; bases unmatched to any gene: 8.

In its sample, this clonotype was seen many times. The rearrangement uses TRBV20-1 and TRBJ2-7; D possibly uses TRBD1 or TRBD2 (5 bases each). Germline V gene data show CDR1 as DFQATT and CDR2 as SNEGSKA (reference sequence). Trimming cost V 4 bases and J 0 bases, with 13 bases left between them. The CDR3 totals 14 residues. DNA of the CDR3: TGCAGTGCTACAGGGACCGAGAACTCCTACGAGCAGTACTTC. Translation: CSATGTENSYEQYF.

This clonotype has only a few counts. The chain joins TRBV12-3 or TRBV12-4 to TRBJ1-4; D not resolved. The CDR3 loop spans 14 amino acids. V lost 3 bases and J 6 bases, leaving 11 bases between the germline ends. In DNA, the CDR3 is TGTGCCAGCAGTTTGGGAGGGCTTTATGAAAAACTGTTTTTT. It specifies CASSLGGLYEKLFF.

J is TRBJ2-1 and V is TRBV5-6; no reliable D call. With the DNA end fitting TRBJ2-7 better, the J assignment may be wrong. Germline CDR1 is SGHDT and CDR2 is YYEEEE. The CDR3 sequence is 14 residues long. Here the CDR3 reads CASSSDETYNEQYF. CDR3 nucleotide sequence: TGTGCCAGCAGCTCGGACGAGACCTACAATGAGCAGTACTTC.